The clone carrying this T cell receptor beta chain was detected only once. Under the authors' procedure: Scientists estimated how many nucleated cells there were by amplifying reference gene primers. TCRdb's copy holds only in-frame clones and misses some; the assay was immunoSEQ multiplex PCR. The D gene and trimming were derived from the DNA, and the V and J assignments and clone size from that table. The sample yields 180,000 or so clones, more than 70% seen once. These data come from a study of blood T cell repertoires in COVID-19. The overall study: From T cells, B-cell-depleted T cells, or PBMCs came the material, which was cDNA or gDNA.

From germline, CDR1 is MNHNS and CDR2 SASEGT. V was clipped by 3 bases and J by 7 bases; unmatched bases: 4. The CDR3 has 14 amino acids. Individuals drawn from 24 US areas were roughly 18 to 95 years old. The receptor comes from a man aged 35 to 55 with acute COVID-19. The sequencing sample was made of PBMCs or T cells enriched from blood (not recorded which). V and J are TRBV6-1 and TRBJ2-7; 12 bases fit TRBD2. CDR3 protein: CASSDPSGRGEQYF. The CDR3 DNA reads as TGTGCCAGCAGTGATCCTAGCGGGAGGGGGGAGCAGTACTTC.